The present T cell receptor beta chain was sequenced within a study of cytomegalovirus exposure and HLA in healthy donors. Study-wide results and caveats: Most of the TCR beta V segments (in an earlier analysis) were productive either about 87% or about 30% of the time.

On this clone: Its antigen is not identified.

Primers: 60 Vbeta forward and 13 Jbeta reverse. Produced via immunoSEQ multiplex PCR; TCRdb's table is partial and in-frame only. Here the sample spans about 120,000 clones, around 86% being singletons. The CDR3 has 14 amino acids. Germline V gene sequence: CDR1 MDHEN, CDR2 SYDVKM. The chain combines TRBV28 with TRBJ2-5, with TRBD2 identical over 10 bases. The better agreement between TRBJ2-7 and the DNA end casts doubt on the J call. This receptor was taken from a woman between 35 and 50 years old in good health and CMV-seronegative. Sequenced sample: PBMCs. For the CDR3, the DNA is TGTGCCAGCAAGTCTTCTAGCGGGAGCTACGAGCAGTACTTC. Its protein product is CASKSSSGSYEQYF.